The 20 T cell receptor beta chains below were found in one sample sequenced in a study of OX40 agonist ivuxolimab in advanced cancers. Data came from immunoSEQ multiplex PCR; TCRdb stores just in-frame clones and leaves some out. Altogether 50,000 to 70,000 clones are present, just under 85% being singletons, with the ten largest covering around 4%. Source: CD4+ or CD8+ T cells sorted from blood, taken in a trial of the OX40 agonist ivuxolimab. The receptors shown here come from an adult with an advanced solid tumor such as melanoma, head and neck, liver or kidney cancer.

The CDR3 spells CASSLGRTSGANVLTF. CDR3 sequence (DNA): TGTGCCAGCAGTTTGGGCCGGACCTCTGGGGCCAACGTCCTGACTTTC. The chain is built from TRBV28 and TRBJ2-6; D unclear. Trimming cost V 3 bases and J 0 bases, with 9 bases left between them. The CDR3 is made up of 16 amino acids. The germline V gene has CDR1 MDHEN and CDR2 SYDVKM. Full variable domain (outside the CDR3, taken from reference TRBV28 and TRBJ2-6): DVKVTQSSRYLVKRTGEKVFLECVQDMDHENMFWYRQDPGLGLRLIYFSYDVKMKEKGDIPEGYSVSREKKERFSLILESASTNQTSMYLCASSLGRTSGANVLTFGAGSRLTVL.

The rearrangement uses TRBV25-1 and TRBJ1-4; D perhaps matches TRBD1 (5 bases). Between the trimmed V and J ends, which lost 9 bases and 5 bases, there was a span of 16 bases. Germline assignment: CDR1 MGHDK and CDR2 SYGVNS. This CDR3 has 14 amino acids. The CDR3 here is CASGGRGLNEKLFF. CDR3 sequence (DNA): TGTGCCAGTGGGGGGAGGGGTCTGAATGAAAAACTGTTTTTT.

The V gene is TRBV19, the J gene TRBJ2-2, with D unresolved. This CDR3 is 14 amino acids long. V was trimmed by 4 bases and J by 3 bases, leaving 9 bases between them. The germline V gene encodes CDR1 LNHDA and CDR2 SQIVND (reference sequence). CDR3 residues: CASSSARYTGELFF. In DNA, the CDR3 is TGTGCCAGTAGTAGCGCTAGATACACCGGGGAGCTGTTTTTT.

The V call is TRBV27, the J call TRBJ1-1; D is perhaps TRBD1 (6 bases). This CDR3 contains 15 residues. V was cut by 4 bases and J by 4 bases, with 16 bases left in between. Per germline, CDR1 MNHEY and CDR2 SMNVEV (reference sequence). CDR3 residues: CASSSGHRGITEAFF. The CDR3 DNA follows: TGTGCCAGCAGTTCGGGACACCGGGGCATCACTGAAGCTTTCTTT.

This sequence joins TRBV14 and TRBJ1-1; D perhaps matches TRBD1 (6 bases). V gave up 2 bases and J gave up 5 bases, with 15 bases separating them. The length of the CDR3 is 15 residues. From germline, CDR1 is SGHDN and CDR2 FVKESK. The CDR3 region is CASSQQQGIRTEAFF. DNA of the CDR3: TGTGCCAGCAGCCAACAACAGGGTATCAGGACTGAAGCTTTCTTT.

This rearrangement joins TRBV5-6 to TRBJ2-7; D is uncertain. The V gene's germline CDR1 is SGHDT and CDR2 YYEEEE. The CDR3 has 13 residues. Deletions cut 2 bases from V and 0 bases from J, with 6 bases between. The CDR3 nucleotides read TGTGCCAGCAGCTTATGGGTCTCCTACGAGCAGTACTTC. This sequence encodes CASSLWVSYEQYF.

The chain uses TRBV7-2 and TRBJ2-1, with D tentatively TRBD1 (5 bases). Looked up from germline, CDR1 is SGHTA and CDR2 is FQGNSA. This CDR3 has 14 residues. V was pared by 0 bases and J by 4 bases, with 7 bases between. CDR3 protein: CASSLARQYNEQFF. The CDR3 DNA reads as TGTGCCAGCAGCTTAGCACGACAGTACAATGAGCAGTTCTTC. Variable domain in full (rest from reference TRBV7-2 and TRBJ2-1): GAGVSQSPSNKVTEKGKDVELRCDPISGHTALYWYRQSLGQGLEFLIYFQGNSAPDKSGLPSDRFSAERTGGSVSTLTIQRTQQEDSAVYLCASSLARQYNEQFFGPGTRLTVL.

The chain recombines TRBV28 with TRBJ2-6, with D unresolved. Germline V gene lookup returns CDR1 MDHEN and CDR2 SYDVKM. The CDR3 runs to 18 residues. V was shortened by 10 bases and J by 0 bases, with 22 bases between the two germline ends. CDR3 in amino acids: CAIAQPRTSPSGANVLTF. CDR3 coding DNA: TGTGCCATCGCCCAACCTCGGACCTCTCCCTCTGGGGCCAACGTCCTGACTTTC.

The chain carries TRBV28 and TRBJ1-5; D unresolved. Germline V CDR1 and CDR2: MDHEN, SYDVKM. The CDR3 is 20 amino acids. Trimming took 3 bases from V and 1 from J, leaving 25 bases between them. CDR3 coding DNA: TGTGCCAGCAGTTTTCAATCCTACGGATCTTGGACTATGAGCAATCAGCCCCAGCATTTT. Translating it yields CASSFQSYGSWTMSNQPQHF.

This chain joins TRBV5-1 and TRBJ1-4; 11 bases match TRBD1. The CDR3 is made up of 16 amino acids. Trimming cost V 2 bases and J 8 bases; bases outside gene matches: 8. Germline V gene lookup returns CDR1 SGHRS and CDR2 YFSETQ. The CDR3 nucleotides are TGCGCCAGCAGCTTTTTCCCGGGACAGGGGGACGAAAAACTGTTTTTT. Translating it yields CASSFFPGQGDEKLFF.

The DNA of the CDR3 is TGTGCCAGCAGTGAAGGGGGACGCTACGAGCAGTACTTC. The encoded protein is CASSEGGRYEQYF. V usage is TRBV6-1 and J usage is TRBJ2-7; D possibly uses TRBD1 or TRBD2 (5 bases each). The ends were cut back, 1 base at V and 3 bases at J, with 7 bases in the middle. The CDR3 is made up of 13 amino acids. Germline V gene sequence: CDR1 MNHNS, CDR2 SASEGT.

CDR3 DNA sequence: TGTGCCAGCGGCGGTACCGGGACCCCCAGCTACGAGCAGTACTTC. Amino acid sequence: CASGGTGTPSYEQYF. This chain uses TRBV28 with TRBJ2-5; D possibly uses TRBD1 or TRBD2 (5 bases each). The assigned J gene may be wrong: the sequence end matches TRBJ2-7 better. The CDR3 extends over 15 amino acids. Germline V gene data show CDR1 as MDHEN and CDR2 as SYDVKM.

This rearrangement joins TRBV10-3 to TRBJ2-2, with 12 bases lining up with TRBD2. This CDR3 comprises 15 residues. V shed 8 bases and J 5 bases; nucleotides not matched to a gene: 6. CDR1 and CDR2 from the germline V gene are ENHRY and SYGVKD. CDR3 nucleotides: TGTGCCATCCTAGCGGGAGGGCCGGGGACCGGGGAGCTGTTTTTT. It encodes CAILAGGPGTGELFF.

This chain joins TRBV28 and TRBJ2-1; D is tentatively TRBD1 or TRBD2 (5 bases each). The length of the CDR3 is 12 residues. Trimming pared 10 bases from V and 8 bases from J, leaving 15 bases between. Germline CDR1 MDHEN, CDR2 SYDVKM. CDR3 bases: TGTGCCACCCAGGGAGTTGGTGATGAGCAGTTCTTC. Its translation: CATQGVGDEQFF.

This chain joins TRBV5-6 and TRBJ1-2; 8 bases line up with TRBD1. The CDR3 is made up of 14 amino acids. V trimming: 3 bases; J trimming: 8 bases; junction bases outside the gene matches: 9. CDR1 is SGHDT, CDR2 YYEEEE, per germline. The chain's CDR3 is CASSSGQGGIGYTF. The CDR3 nucleotides are TGTGCCAGCAGCTCCGGACAGGGAGGGATCGGCTACACCTTC.

The rearrangement uses TRBV7-3 and TRBJ2-1; no definite D call. Deletions cut 5 bases from V and 0 bases from J, with 11 bases between. The CDR3 spans 15 residues. CDR1 SGHTA and CDR2 FQGTGA come from the germline V gene. CDR3 residues: CASSPTVSSYNEQFF. CDR3 nucleotide sequence: TGTGCCAGCAGCCCAACGGTAAGCTCCTACAATGAGCAGTTCTTC.

This chain joins TRBV5-4 and TRBJ2-3, with 9 bases that match TRBD2. Germline assignment: CDR1 SGHNT and CDR2 YYREEE (reference sequence). The CDR3 consists of 16 residues. V lost 4 bases, J lost 0 bases, and 6 bases stayed unmatched. The CDR3 spells CASSPRLAESTDTQYF. The CDR3 nucleotides read TGTGCCAGCAGCCCTAGACTAGCGGAAAGCACAGATACGCAGTATTTT. The full variable domain, completed using reference TRBV5-4 and TRBJ2-3, is ETGVTQSPTHLIKTRGQQVTLRCSSQSGHNTVSWYQQALGQGPQFIFQYYREEENGRGNFPPRFSGLQFPNYSSELNVNALELDDSALYLCASSPRLAESTDTQYFGPGTRLTVL.

This chain uses TRBV6-6 with TRBJ1-5, with D perhaps matching TRBD1 (5 bases). This CDR3 comprises 15 residues. Germline-derived CDR1 and CDR2 are MNHNY and SVGAGI (reference sequence). V lost 7 bases and J lost 0, with 13 bases in between. Written as DNA, the CDR3 is TGTGCCAGCAACCCCGACAGCAATAGCAATCAGCCCCAGCATTTT. It translates to CASNPDSNSNQPQHF.

About this clone: One end of the junction fails to match germline, which may point to a read error. The CDR3: CASSQDGYNEQFF. The CDR3 DNA reads TGCGCCAGCAGTCAAGACGGATACAATGAGCAGTTCTTC. The chain carries TRBV4-1 and TRBJ2-1; no definite D call. CDR1 MGHRA and CDR2 YSYEKL come from the germline V gene. CDR3 length equals 13 residues.

The chain has TRBV5-6 and TRBJ1-3; no definite D call. This CDR3 spans 16 amino acids. Trimming left V 4 bases short and J 0 bases short, with 14 bases between. Germline-derived CDR1 and CDR2 are SGHDT and YYEEEE. CDR3 region: CASSLGPRSSGNTIYF. In DNA form, the CDR3 reads TGTGCCAGCAGCCTTGGTCCGCGTAGCTCTGGAAACACCATATATTTT.